These 13 T cell receptor beta chains originate from one sample sequenced in a study of T cell repertoires in cytomegalovirus infection. TCRdb recomputed calls from the reads with MiXCR, one row per CDR3 protein. The table includes a few hundred thousand distinct CDR3 sequences, roughly 10% detected once. Sequenced sample: PBMCs. The receptors here all came from a human donor in good health (CMV status not recorded). Some clones in this sample may be carry-over from other donors' samples.

This clonotype was picked up many times. The chain carries TRBV11-2 and TRBJ1-5, with D possibly TRBD1 on 6 matching bases. The CDR3 runs 16 residues. Germline V gene sequence: CDR1 SGHAT, CDR2 FQNNGV. Trimming left V 5 bases short and J 2 bases short, with 16 bases between. The CDR3 bases are TGTGCCAGCAGCCTCGGACAGCCTCGGGGCAATCAGCCCCAGCATTTT. Translation gives CASSLGQPRGNQPQHF.

This clonotype was recorded a few times. The chain is built from TRBV12-3 or TRBV12-4 and TRBJ1-6; 8 nucleotides agree with TRBD1. This CDR3 is built from 14 residues. V gave up 3 bases and J gave up 10 bases; unmatched junction bases: 5. CDR3 protein: CASSFRTGNSPLHF. CDR3 in DNA: TGTGCCAGCAGTTTCAGGACAGGGAACTCACCCCTCCACTTT.

The chain uses TRBV5-1 and TRBJ1-1, with D hard to call. Per the germline V gene, CDR1 is SGHRS and CDR2 is YFSETQ. The CDR3 is 15 residues long. Trimming stripped 0 bases from V and 2 bases from J, with 11 bases between. Here the CDR3 DNA reads TGCGCCAGCAGCTTGGTCCAGTTTCCAAACACTGAAGCTTTCTTT. Amino acid sequence: CASSLVQFPNTEAFF.

The V gene is TRBV12-3 or TRBV12-4, the J gene TRBJ2-5; 11 bases are shared with TRBD2. V gave up 0 bases and J gave up 4 bases; unmatched junction bases: 7. This CDR3 spans 17 amino acids. In DNA, the CDR3 is TGTGCCAGCAGTTTAGCTGTTAGCGGGGGGGCCGGAGAGACCCAGTACTTC. It translates to CASSLAVSGGAGETQYF.

This sequence joins TRBV20-1 and TRBJ1-2; D is perhaps TRBD1 (6 bases). V was trimmed by 5 bases and J by 2 bases, leaving 12 bases between them. CDR1 DFQATT and CDR2 SNEGSKA come from the germline V gene (reference sequence). The CDR3 totals 13 residues. Here the CDR3 reads CSAGGAPNYGYTF. CDR3 DNA sequence: TGCAGTGCTGGGGGGGCACCCAACTATGGCTACACCTTC.

This chain uses TRBV15 with TRBJ1-5, with D possibly being TRBD1 (5 bases). Germline V lookup: CDR1 LNHNV, CDR2 YYDKDF (reference sequence). The CDR3 covers 14 residues. Trimming removed 2 bases at V and 2 bases at J, with 7 bases between. The CDR3 DNA follows: TGTGCCACCAGCAGAACACAGGGCAATCAGCCCCAGCATTTT. This translates into CATSRTQGNQPQHF. Combining the CDR3 with reference TRBV15 and TRBJ1-5 gives the whole variable domain DAMVIQNPRYQVTQFGKPVTLSCSQTLNHNVMYWYQQKSSQAPKLLFHYYDKDFNNEADTPDNFQSRRPNTSFCFLDIRSPGLGDTAMYLCATSRTQGNQPQHFGDGTRLSIL.

The sample holds many counts of this clonotype. This chain links TRBV7-2 with TRBJ2-7; TRBD2 aligns across 9 bases. The CDR3 contains 15 residues. V was pared by 5 bases and J by 2 bases, with 7 bases of the junction left unmatched. The V gene's germline CDR1 is SGHTA and CDR2 FQGNSA. In nucleotides, the CDR3 is TGTGCCAGCAGCCCGGCGGGGGGGTGGACCTACGAGCAGTACTTC. It codes for CASSPAGGWTYEQYF.

In its sample, this clonotype was seen many times. This rearrangement joins TRBV7-3 to TRBJ1-2, with TRBD1 as a possible D gene (5 bases). The CDR3 is 15 amino acids. In germline, CDR1 is SGHTA, CDR2 FQGTGA. Trimming took off 0 bases at V and 5 bases at J, with 13 bases between the two ends. CDR3 bases: TGTGCCAGCAGCTTAACTCCGACAGCCACATATGGCTACACCTTC. This encodes CASSLTPTATYGYTF.

This clonotype was detected once. CDR3 sequence reads: CAWSVGGGYTF. The DNA of the CDR3 is TGTGCCTGGAGTGTAGGAGGTGGCTACACCTTC. The chain is built from TRBV30 and TRBJ1-2; D is unclear. This CDR3 spans 11 amino acids. Trimming pared 0 bases from V and 7 bases from J, leaving 6 bases between. Germline V gene data show CDR1 as GTSNPN and CDR2 as SVGIG (reference sequence). Looking up the rest from reference TRBV30 and TRBJ1-2 gives the full variable domain: SQTIHQWPATLVQPVGSPLSLECTVEGTSNPNLYWYRQAAGRGLQLLFYSVGIGQISSEVPQNLSASRPQDRQFILSSKKLLLSDSGFYLCAWSVGGGYTFGSGTRLTVV.

The CDR3 DNA sequence: TGTGCCAGCAGCTTATTTTTTGTGGGACAGCAAAACAATGAGCAGTTCTTC. Encoded protein: CASSLFFVGQQNNEQFF. This sequence joins TRBV11-2 and TRBJ2-1; 7 nucleotides align to TRBD1. V shed 2 bases, J shed 5 bases, and the junction held 12 bases outside the gene matches. Germline CDR1 is SGHAT and CDR2 is FQNNGV. The CDR3 runs 17 residues.

This chain connects TRBV29-1 to TRBJ2-3; no reliable D call. V lost 4 bases and J lost 3, with 8 bases in between. Germline assignment: CDR1 SQVTM and CDR2 ANQGSEA. The CDR3 contains 12 residues. CDR3 region: CSVGKGTDTQYF. The DNA for the CDR3 is TGCAGCGTTGGTAAGGGAACAGATACGCAGTATTTT.

This clonotype was counted at least ten times. The V call is TRBV14, the J call TRBJ2-7; D unresolved. The CDR3 loop spans 18 amino acids. V lost 0 bases, J lost 9 bases, and 27 bases lay in between. Germline CDR1 reads SGHDN; CDR2 reads FVKESK. The CDR3 here is CASSQDLTAKINKAWQYF. In DNA form, the CDR3 reads TGTGCCAGCAGCCAAGATCTTACAGCCAAGATTAACAAAGCTTGGCAGTACTTC. The full variable domain, completed using reference TRBV14 and TRBJ2-7, is EAGVTQFPSHSVIEKGQTVTLRCDPISGHDNLYWYRRVMGKEIKFLLHFVKESKQDESGMPNNRFLAERTGGTYSTLKVQPAELEDSGVYFCASSQDLTAKINKAWQYFGPGTRLTVT.

This clonotype was observed at least ten times. The chain joins TRBV7-2 to TRBJ1-6; D gene ambiguous. CDR3 size: 15 residues. In germline, CDR1 is SGHTA, CDR2 FQGNSA. V dropped 4 bases and J dropped 1 base, with 8 bases sitting between them. CDR3 DNA sequence: TGTGCCAGCAGCTCCGCCGGGTCCTATAATTCACCCCTCCACTTT. Amino acid sequence: CASSSAGSYNSPLHF.